This TCR beta chain comes out of a study of response to subunit inactivated influenza vaccine (dated by TCRdb to 2017 to 2018). Describing the broader study: Deep quantitative profiling of the T cell receptor repertoire was used in the study to follow responses to a trivalent subunit inactivated influenza vaccine.

Comments on this clonotype: Its antigen is still unknown. No base qualities exist here, and no much larger clone lies one base off it.

Overall study outcomes, separate from this receptor: The authors proposed that each seasonal influenza vaccination may bring in only a limited number of new T cells.

The germline V gene supplies CDR1 SNHLY and CDR2 FYNNEI. V and J are truncated by 2 bases and 3 bases respectively, leaving an intervening sequence of 6 bases. Its CDR3 holds 13 amino acids, cysteine through phenylalanine. The retained sequence is limited to the CDR3, 39 bases, with the frame set at the first base. Library prep was done by RT-PCR. The instrument was an Illumina HiSeq 2500. TCRdb redid the processing of the public reads, applying fastp at Q25 and MiXCR, and retained in-frame beta chains. When rows share a CDR3 protein, they turn into one entry using the most common DNA and genes. The sample data list a few hundred thousand distinct CDR3 sequences, and roughly 10% of these were observed just once. The biggest ten clones account for about 10% of the sample. The data also belong to a second study, concerning T cells expressing NK-cell markers. The second paper further reports: TCR beta cDNA libraries were prepared using 5'RACE template switching, which introduced a universal primer site and unique molecular identifiers. TCR beta-chain repertoires were profiled in sorted CD3+CD56+NKG2C+, CD3+CD56+NKG2C- and CD3+CD56-NKG2C+ T-cell subsets from seven or eight donors. Seven of the eight sequenced donors were HCMV-seropositive and one was HCMV-seronegative. In several experiments an anti-gammadeltaTCR antibody was added to restrict sorting to alphabetaTCR-expressing T cells. In more than five donors, the dominant CD3+CD56+NKG2C+ clonotypes ranked among the top 10 CD8+ clonotypes, making up about 1.0-7.5% of CD8+ T cells. Those dominant clonotypes were again the most abundant among CD3+CD56-NKG2C+ cells in a handful of donors, at about 25-65%. Whether the expanded NKG2C-expressing T cell clones were specific for HCMV antigens remained unclear. The study sequenced eight donors, all healthy volunteers chosen at random: three men and five women. HCMV serostatus was determined by detecting HCMV-specific IgG in serum with a commercial ELISA kit. Peripheral blood mononuclear cells were isolated from blood by Ficoll density gradient centrifugation. For over five donors, unsorted PBMC were also used to sequence bulk peripheral blood T-cell repertoires. Priming for cDNA synthesis came from the TCR beta constant segment, and two successive PCR amplification steps followed. Illumina HiSeq 2000/2500, MiSeq or NextSeq was used to sequence libraries as 2 x 150 bp reads. MIGEC was used to demultiplex reads and group reads by UMI, and MiTCR was used to assemble and quantify clonotypes. Only TCR cDNA sequences supported by at least two reads were kept to exclude erroneous sequences. The tcR package was used for downstream repertoire analysis, and clonotypes were matched across fractions by CDR3 nucleotide sequence plus V segment. VDJmatch was used to annotate antigen specificity against VDJdb, with one amino acid substitution in CDR3 allowed.

Sequenced material: PBMCs from blood, taken on the day of vaccination. The sequence is built from TRBV2 and TRBJ2-3, with an unclear D gene assignment. The sequence came from a man aged 45 to 65 who received an inactivated influenza vaccine. Donor details come from another sample of the same person, matched by shared clones. The nucleotides are TGTGCCAGCAGTGAAAGACGGACAGATACGCAGTATTTT. This gives the protein CASSERRTDTQYF.